One sample yielded the 16 T cell receptor beta chains listed below, sequenced in a study of blood T cell repertoires in COVID-19. The table came from immunoSEQ multiplex PCR; TCRdb's copy has only in-frame clones and leaves some out. In the table there are some 330,000 clones, nearly 90% of which are singletons. Sequenced material: peripheral blood. These receptor sequences come from a woman in her 30s with COVID-19, enrolled during active disease.

The chain couples TRBV19 to TRBJ1-4; TRBD1 matches at 8 bases. The CDR3 runs to 15 residues. In germline, CDR1 is LNHDA, CDR2 SQIVND (reference sequence). V dropped 3 bases and J dropped 7; count of bases not matched to a gene: 7. The CDR3 sequence: CASSIPTGGGEKLFF. CDR3 sequence (DNA): TGTGCCAGTAGTATCCCTACAGGGGGAGGTGAAAAACTGTTTTTT.

This sequence joins TRBV2 and TRBJ2-3; possibly TRBD1 for D (6 bases). This CDR3 comprises 15 residues. The V gene lost 7 bases and the J gene lost 2 bases, with 16 bases spanning the gap. Germline V lookup: CDR1 SNHLY, CDR2 FYNNEI. The CDR3 sequence: CASTIRGRLTDTQYF. CDR3 bases: TGTGCCAGCACCATCAGGGGCCGACTCACAGATACGCAGTATTTT.

V is TRBV30 and J is TRBJ2-2; TRBD1 might be the D (5 bases). The length of the CDR3 is 14 residues. CDR1 and CDR2 from the germline V gene are GTSNPN and SVGIG (reference sequence). The V end was cut by 8 bases, the J end by 0 bases, with 13 bases between. The CDR3 DNA is TGTGCCCGAACAGGTTTCGCGAACACCGGGGAGCTGTTTTTT. Translated: CARTGFANTGELFF.

V is TRBV18 and J is TRBJ2-5; D remains unclear. V lost 6 bases to trimming and J lost 3 bases, with 14 bases between them. This CDR3 contains 14 residues. Germline V gene sequence: CDR1 KGHSH, CDR2 LQKENI. This CDR3 reads CASSARQTEETQYF. DNA for the CDR3: TGTGCCAGCTCCGCGCGGCAGACTGAAGAGACCCAGTACTTC.

The CDR3 reads CASRTEINYGYTF. Written as DNA, the CDR3 is TGTGCCAGTCGGACAGAGATCAACTATGGCTACACCTTC. This rearrangement joins TRBV19 to TRBJ1-2; possible D gene TRBD1, 6 bases. Germline V gives CDR1 LNHDA, CDR2 SQIVND (reference sequence). V was trimmed by 8 bases and J by 2 bases, leaving 12 bases between them. The CDR3 covers 13 residues.

The chain has TRBV5-5 and TRBJ1-1; D gene ambiguous. V gave up 0 bases and J gave up 11 bases, with 20 bases separating them. This CDR3 comprises 15 residues. Germline V lookup: CDR1 SGHKS, CDR2 YYEKEE (reference sequence). In DNA form, the CDR3 reads TGTGCCAGCAGCTTGGTCGTTATCCCCACTGGCGGGGCTTTCTTT. It is translated as CASSLVVIPTGGAFF.

In DNA form, the CDR3 reads TGTGCCAGCAGCTTAGGGGGGGGCAGGGTCGACGAGCAGTACTTC. It encodes CASSLGGGRVDEQYF. V and J are TRBV7-2 and TRBJ2-7, with a weak D call TRBD2 (7 bases). The CDR3 runs 15 residues. The V end lost 1 base, the J end lost 5 bases, and 15 bases lay between the germline ends. Looked up from germline, CDR1 is SGHTA and CDR2 is FQGNSA.

This clone was counted only a few times. The chain links TRBV12-5 to TRBJ2-1, with unresolved D. Germline V gives CDR1 LGHNT, CDR2 FRNRAP. V dropped 1 base and J dropped 8 bases, with 12 bases sitting between them. The CDR3 is made up of 14 amino acids. CDR3 sequence reads: CASGLGLVADEQFF. CDR3 in DNA: TGTGCTAGTGGTTTGGGTCTAGTAGCCGATGAGCAGTTCTTC.

The chain couples TRBV19 to TRBJ2-3; TRBD2 agrees at 14 bases. Germline CDR1 and CDR2: LNHDA and SQIVND (reference sequence). CDR3 length: 18 residues. Trimming took 5 bases from V and 0 from J; bases not matched to a gene: 7. CDR3 protein: CASSGGLAGAPSTDTQYF. For the CDR3, the DNA is TGTGCCAGTAGTGGGGGACTAGCGGGGGCCCCCAGCACAGATACGCAGTATTTT.

In its sample, this clone was seen once. The rearrangement uses TRBV5-4 and TRBJ2-1, with a tentative D call TRBD2 (6 bases). The germline V gene has CDR1 SGHNT and CDR2 YYREEE (reference sequence). The V and J ends lost 0 bases and 5 bases respectively, with 12 bases between them. The CDR3 spans 15 residues. CDR3 residues: CASSLVAGPNNEQFF. For the CDR3, the DNA is TGTGCCAGCAGCTTGGTGGCGGGGCCTAACAATGAGCAGTTCTTC.

The chain recombines TRBV4-2 with TRBJ1-2; maybe TRBD1 (5 bases). The V and J ends lost 0 bases and 3 bases respectively, with 11 bases between them. This CDR3 spans 15 amino acids. Germline CDR1 LGHNA, CDR2 YNFKEQ. CDR3 sequence: CASSQDLGLDYGYTF. As DNA, the CDR3 is TGTGCCAGCAGCCAAGATCTGGGGCTCGACTATGGCTACACCTTC.

The CDR3 DNA reads as TGTGCCAGCAGTCGGACAGGCCTCACAGATACGCAGTATTTT. It is translated as CASSRTGLTDTQYF. J is TRBJ2-3 and V is TRBV5-4, with 7 bases fitting TRBD1. Trimming removed 5 bases from V and 2 bases from J; junction bases left unmatched: 5. The CDR3 is made up of 14 amino acids. The germline CDR1 and CDR2 sequences are SGHNT and YYREEE (reference sequence). Variable domain in full (rest from reference TRBV5-4 and TRBJ2-3): ETGVTQSPTHLIKTRGQQVTLRCSSQSGHNTVSWYQQALGQGPQFIFQYYREEENGRGNFPPRFSGLQFPNYSSELNVNALELDDSALYLCASSRTGLTDTQYFGPGTRLTVL.

The J gene is TRBJ2-4, the V gene TRBV30, with D perhaps matching TRBD2 (6 bases). This CDR3 region has 15 residues. V was pared by 0 bases and J by 1 base, with 10 bases between. Germline-derived CDR1 and CDR2 are GTSNPN and SVGIG (reference sequence). The CDR3 region has the DNA TGTGCCTGGAGTGTAGCTGGGACTGCCAAAAACATTCAGTACTTC. This codes for CAWSVAGTAKNIQYF.

The chain recombines TRBV6-5 with TRBJ2-1; TRBD2 aligns across 11 bases. The trim removed 10 bases at V and 5 bases at J, leaving 4 bases unmatched. CDR1 MNHEY and CDR2 SVGAGI come from the germline V gene. This CDR3 contains 13 residues. The CDR3 loop is CATLAGGDNEQFF. In DNA, the CDR3 is TGTGCCACCCTAGCGGGGGGTGACAATGAGCAGTTCTTC.

This clone was observed a few times. V usage is TRBV5-4 and J usage is TRBJ2-1; maybe TRBD2 (6 bases). CDR1 is SGHNT, CDR2 YYREEE, per germline (reference sequence). Between the trimmed V and J ends, which lost 4 bases and 5 bases, there was a span of 16 bases. There are 15 residues in the CDR3. CDR3 nucleotides: TGTGCCAGCAGCCCCCGAGGAGGGTTGGACAATGAGCAGTTCTTC. Translated, it gives CASSPRGGLDNEQFF. The whole variable domain, remainder taken from reference TRBV5-4 and TRBJ2-1, is ETGVTQSPTHLIKTRGQQVTLRCSSQSGHNTVSWYQQALGQGPQFIFQYYREEENGRGNFPPRFSGLQFPNYSSELNVNALELDDSALYLCASSPRGGLDNEQFFGPGTRLTVL.

The V call is TRBV7-6, the J call TRBJ2-7; tentatively, D is TRBD2 (6 bases). V was cut by 8 bases and J by 4 bases, with 9 bases left in between. The CDR3 is made up of 11 amino acids. Germline CDR1 reads SGHVS; CDR2 reads FNYEAQ. The chain's CDR3 is CASGSGYEQYF. CDR3 DNA: TGTGCCAGCGGGAGCGGGTACGAGCAGTACTTC. The entire variable domain, with the rest obtained from reference TRBV7-6 and TRBJ2-7, is as follows: GAGVSQSPRYKVTKRGQDVALRCDPISGHVSLYWYRQALGQGPEFLTYFNYEAQQDKSGLPNDRFSAERPEGSISTLTIQRTEQRDSAMYRCASGSGYEQYFGPGTRLTVT.